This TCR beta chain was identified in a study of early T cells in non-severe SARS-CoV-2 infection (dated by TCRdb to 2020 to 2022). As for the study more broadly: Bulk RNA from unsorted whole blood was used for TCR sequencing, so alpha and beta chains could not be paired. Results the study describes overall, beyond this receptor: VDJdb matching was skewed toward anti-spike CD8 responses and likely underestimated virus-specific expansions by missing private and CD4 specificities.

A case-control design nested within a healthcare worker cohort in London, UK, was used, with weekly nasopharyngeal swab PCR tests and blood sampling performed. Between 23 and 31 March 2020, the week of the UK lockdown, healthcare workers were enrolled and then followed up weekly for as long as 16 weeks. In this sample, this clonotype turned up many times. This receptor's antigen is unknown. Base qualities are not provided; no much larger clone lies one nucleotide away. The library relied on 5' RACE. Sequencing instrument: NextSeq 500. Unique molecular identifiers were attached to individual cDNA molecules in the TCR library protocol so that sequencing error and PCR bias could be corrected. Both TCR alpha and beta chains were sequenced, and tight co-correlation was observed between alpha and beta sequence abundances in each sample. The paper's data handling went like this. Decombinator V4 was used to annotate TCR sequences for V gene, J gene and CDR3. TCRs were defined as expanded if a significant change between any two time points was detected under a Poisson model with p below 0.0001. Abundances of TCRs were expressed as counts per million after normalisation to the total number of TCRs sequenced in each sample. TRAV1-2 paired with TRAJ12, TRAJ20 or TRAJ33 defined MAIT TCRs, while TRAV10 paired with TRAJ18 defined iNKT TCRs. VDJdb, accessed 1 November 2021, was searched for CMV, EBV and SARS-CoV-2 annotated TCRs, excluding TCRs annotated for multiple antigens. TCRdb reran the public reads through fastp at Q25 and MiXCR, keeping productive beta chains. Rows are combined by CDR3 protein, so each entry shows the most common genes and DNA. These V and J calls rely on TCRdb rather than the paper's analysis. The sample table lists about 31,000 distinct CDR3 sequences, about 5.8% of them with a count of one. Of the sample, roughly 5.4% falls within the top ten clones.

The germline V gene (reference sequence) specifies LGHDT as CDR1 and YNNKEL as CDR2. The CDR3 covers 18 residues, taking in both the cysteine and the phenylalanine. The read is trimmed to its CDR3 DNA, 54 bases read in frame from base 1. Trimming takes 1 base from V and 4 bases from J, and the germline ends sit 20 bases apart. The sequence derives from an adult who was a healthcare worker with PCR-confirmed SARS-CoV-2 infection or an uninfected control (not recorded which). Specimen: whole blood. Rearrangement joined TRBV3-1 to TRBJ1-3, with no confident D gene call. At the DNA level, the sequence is TGTGCCAGCAGCCAAGCCATATACGCGCGGGCTACCGGAAACACCATATATTTT. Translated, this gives CASSQAIYARATGNTIYF.